Below, 27 T cell receptor beta chains from the same sample are listed, as sequenced in a study of T-cell reconstitution after alpha-beta-depleted transplantation in children. Preparation of the TCRbeta library was carried out with unique molecular identifiers. MiXCR, applied by TCRdb to the PCR reads, yields one record per CDR3 protein. The sample has a few hundred thousand distinct CDR3 sequences; over 8% are singletons. The sample consisted of PBMCs from the stem cell graft donor, taken from the stem cell graft. The receptors originated from a human donor who donated a stem cell graft to a child with SCID.

CDR3 sequence reads: CATSRAGASNQPQHF. Written as DNA, the CDR3 is TGTGCCACCAGCAGAGCCGGAGCCAGCAATCAGCCCCAGCATTTT. The chain couples TRBV15 to TRBJ1-5; no clear D. This CDR3 is built from 15 residues. Trimming pared 1 base from V and 1 base from J, leaving 8 bases between. Per germline, CDR1 LNHNV and CDR2 YYDKDF (reference sequence). Looking up the rest from reference TRBV15 and TRBJ1-5 gives the full variable domain: DAMVIQNPRYQVTQFGKPVTLSCSQTLNHNVMYWYQQKSSQAPKLLFHYYDKDFNNEADTPDNFQSRRPNTSFCFLDIRSPGLGDTAMYLCATSRAGASNQPQHFGDGTRLSIL.

The chain combines TRBV12-3 or TRBV12-4 with TRBJ2-7; D might be TRBD1 (5 bases). The CDR3 loop spans 12 amino acids. Trimming took 3 bases from V and 6 from J, leaving 9 bases between them. The CDR3 sequence: CASSFGQGEQYF. The CDR3 DNA is TGTGCCAGCAGTTTCGGGCAGGGCGAGCAGTACTTC.

This clonotype showed up just a few times. The chain combines TRBV6-1 with TRBJ2-3, with TRBD2 matching 9 bases. The CDR3 consists of 16 residues. Germline values: CDR1 MNHNS, CDR2 SASEGT. V shed 6 bases, J shed 2 bases, and the junction held 9 bases outside the gene matches. CDR3 amino acids: CASSQTSGGFTDTQYF. In nucleotides, the CDR3 is TGTGCCAGCAGCCAGACGAGCGGGGGGTTCACAGATACGCAGTATTTT.

The rearrangement links TRBV5-1 to TRBJ1-1, with D unresolved. V was pared by 0 bases and J by 5 bases, with 11 bases between. There are 14 residues in the CDR3. Germline V lookup: CDR1 SGHRS, CDR2 YFSETQ. The CDR3 DNA reads as TGCGCCAGCAGCTTGGACACGGTTGGAACTGAAGCTTTCTTT. Amino acids: CASSLDTVGTEAFF.

Details on this clonotype: One end of the junction does not line up with germline, which may come from a read error. The chain is built from TRBV5-6 and TRBJ2-7; possible D gene TRBD2, 5 bases. The CDR3 runs 13 residues. The germline V gene has CDR1 SGHDT and CDR2 YYEEEE. In DNA, the CDR3 is TGTGCCAGCAGCTTGAGGCGGAGGCCCGAACTTCACTTC. Its protein is CASSLRRRPELHF.

This clonotype was recorded at least ten times. This chain uses TRBV4-1 with TRBJ1-2; D call uncertain. Trimming took off 4 bases at V and 5 bases at J, with 14 bases between the two ends. CDR3 length: 14 amino acids. Germline values: CDR1 MGHRA, CDR2 YSYEKL. This chain's CDR3 is CASSPAGGVYGYTF. The CDR3 DNA sequence: TGCGCCAGCAGCCCAGCAGGTGGGGTATATGGCTACACCTTC.

The chain links TRBV4-1 to TRBJ2-1; 11 bases map to TRBD2. Losses at the gene ends were 3 bases for V and 7 bases for J; bases not matched to a gene: 14. CDR1 and CDR2 from the germline V gene are MGHRA and YSYEKL. The CDR3 spans 18 residues. This CDR3 reads CASSHPPPLAGGSNEQFF. In nucleotides, the CDR3 is TGCGCCAGCAGCCACCCACCACCGCTAGCGGGGGGTTCAAATGAGCAGTTCTTC.

The chain joins TRBV12-3 or TRBV12-4 to TRBJ1-5; D unresolved. The length of the CDR3 is 13 residues. V dropped 6 bases and J dropped 0 bases, with 6 bases sitting between them. CDR3 nucleotide sequence: TGTGCCAGCAGGGGTTATAGCAATCAGCCCCAGCATTTT. Its protein product is CASRGYSNQPQHF.

The CDR3 DNA follows: TGTGCCAGCAGCCCCACCCCGGCTCTCAACTATGGCTACACCTTC. This gives the protein CASSPTPALNYGYTF. The genes are TRBV12-3 or TRBV12-4 and TRBJ1-2; D remains ambiguous. Trimming left V 6 bases short and J 2 bases short, with 16 bases between. This CDR3 contains 15 residues.

The rearrangement joins TRBV12-3 or TRBV12-4 to TRBJ1-1; D is unresolved. CDR3 length: 14 residues. V was clipped by 6 bases and J by 2 bases, with 13 bases between them. The CDR3 sequence: CASSNDNRNTEAFF. CDR3 sequence (DNA): TGTGCCAGCAGCAATGACAACCGAAACACTGAAGCTTTCTTT.

The CDR3: CASSMGPPRGEQYF. In nucleotides, the CDR3 is TGTGCCAGTAGTATGGGGCCTCCCCGGGGCGAGCAGTACTTC. The J gene is TRBJ2-7, the V gene TRBV19; D may correspond to TRBD1 or TRBD2 (5 bases each). Looked up from germline, CDR1 is LNHDA and CDR2 is SQIVND (reference sequence). V lost 3 bases and J 6 bases, leaving 15 bases between the germline ends. The CDR3 contains 14 residues.

V gene TRBV7-6 combines with J gene TRBJ1-6, with 8 bases identical to TRBD1. The CDR3 is 18 amino acids. The J segment lost 8 bases and the V segment lost 2 bases, leaving 14 bases of the junction unmatched. Germline V gene sequence: CDR1 SGHVS, CDR2 FNYEAQ. For the CDR3, the DNA is TGTGCCAGCAGCTTAACAGGGGGTAATGATCGGACGGATTCACCCCTCCACTTT. Protein product: CASSLTGGNDRTDSPLHF.

This clonotype occurred many times. The chain recombines TRBV6-2 or TRBV6-3 with TRBJ2-7; D is unresolved. The CDR3 has 16 amino acids. The V end was cut by 0 bases, the J end by 1 base, with 13 bases between. Germline V lookup: CDR1 MNHEY, CDR2 SVGEGT. The CDR3 reads CASSYSLDDLSYEQYF. In nucleotides, the CDR3 is TGTGCCAGCAGTTACTCCCTAGATGACTTATCCTACGAGCAGTACTTC.

This chain uses TRBV5-1 with TRBJ1-1; D remains ambiguous. The germline V gene encodes CDR1 SGHRS and CDR2 YFSETQ. The length of the CDR3 is 13 residues. Trimming stripped 4 bases from V and 8 bases from J, with 15 bases between. CDR3 in amino acids: CASSRLTNGEAFF. Here the CDR3 DNA reads TGCGCCAGCAGCAGACTGACGAACGGAGAAGCTTTCTTT.

This clonotype was seen a few times. The rearrangement links TRBV5-6 to TRBJ1-2; TRBD1 agrees at 7 bases. The CDR3 sequence is 14 residues long. CDR1 and CDR2 (germline): SGHDT, YYEEEE. Germline trimming cut 0 bases from V and 7 bases from J; bases unmatched to any gene: 6. The CDR3 coding sequence is TGTGCCAGCAGCTTGGTTGGCAGGGACAGTGGCTACACCTTC. It specifies CASSLVGRDSGYTF.

The V and J genes are TRBV5-1 and TRBJ2-7; D is unresolved. The ends were cut back, 1 base at V and 5 bases at J, with 4 bases in the middle. The germline V gene has CDR1 SGHRS and CDR2 YFSETQ. The CDR3 is 11 residues long. The CDR3 region is CASSLYHEQYF. The CDR3 DNA is TGCGCCAGCAGCTTGTATCACGAGCAGTACTTC.

This clonotype has more than one count but fewer than ten. The chain links TRBV12-3 or TRBV12-4 to TRBJ2-2, with TRBD2 matching 8 bases. Trimming at V came to 6 bases and at J to 1 base, leaving 4 bases not matched to a gene. The CDR3 runs to 15 residues. The CDR3 region is CASRISGGNTGELFF. CDR3 bases: TGTGCCAGCAGAATCAGCGGGGGGAACACCGGGGAGCTGTTTTTT.

The chain is built from TRBV19 and TRBJ1-2, with unresolved D. This CDR3 region has 12 residues. V lost 9 bases and J lost 3, with 11 bases in between. Germline V gene sequence: CDR1 LNHDA, CDR2 SQIVND (reference sequence). As DNA, the CDR3 is TGTGCCAGCACCTCAAGGGACTATGGCTACACCTTC. This encodes CASTSRDYGYTF.

A few counts support this clonotype. The rearrangement joins TRBV20-1 to TRBJ1-1, with 8 positions matching TRBD1. V dropped 5 bases and J dropped 0; count of bases not matched to a gene: 11. This CDR3 region has 16 residues. CDR1 is DFQATT and CDR2 is SNEGSKA in the germline V gene (reference sequence). CDR3 sequence (DNA): TGCAGTGCTTTTCAGGGGGCACAGGGAATGAACACTGAAGCTTTCTTT. Protein: CSAFQGAQGMNTEAFF.

This clonotype was recorded a few times. The junction departs from germline at one end; a sequencing error may be responsible. CDR3: CASRQALAGNNEQFF. The CDR3 DNA reads as TGTGCCAGCAGACAAGCACTAGCGGGGAACAATGAGCAGTTCTTC. V usage is TRBV3-1 and J usage is TRBJ2-1; 10 nucleotides match TRBD2. Germline CDR1 LGHDT, CDR2 YNNKEL (reference sequence). This CDR3 has 15 amino acids.

This clonotype was detected only a few times. The genes are TRBV20-1 and TRBJ1-4; D unresolved. From germline, CDR1 is DFQATT and CDR2 SNEGSKA (reference sequence). V was clipped by 1 base and J by 6 bases, with 6 bases between them. There are 12 residues in the CDR3. In nucleotides, the CDR3 is TGCAGTGCTAGAGGGGTTTATGAAAAACTGTTTTTT. Amino acids: CSARGVYEKLFF.

The chain has TRBV11-2 and TRBJ2-2; TRBD1 matches 11 bases. The CDR3 sequence is 17 residues long. Germline-derived CDR1 and CDR2 are SGHAT and FQNNGV. V shed 4 bases and J 4 bases; nucleotides not matched to a gene: 8. In nucleotides, the CDR3 is TGTGCCAGCAGCTCGATTAGGGGACAGGGGGTCACCGGGGAGCTGTTTTTT. It is translated as CASSSIRGQGVTGELFF.

This clonotype was seen more than once but under ten times. This chain joins TRBV7-9 and TRBJ2-1; D is unresolved. The V end was cut by 4 bases, the J end by 10 bases, with 8 bases between. In germline, CDR1 is SEHNR, CDR2 FQNEAQ (reference sequence). The CDR3 covers 11 residues. As DNA, the CDR3 is TGTGCCAGCAGCTCCGCCGGAGAGCAGTTCTTC. It specifies CASSSAGEQFF.

The V and J genes are TRBV5-1 and TRBJ1-1; tentative D call: TRBD1 (6 bases). This CDR3 has 11 residues. V lost 2 bases, J lost 7 bases, and 6 bases lay in between. Germline CDR1 and CDR2: SGHRS and YFSETQ. The CDR3 DNA is TGCGCCAGCAGCTTACAGGGTGAAGCTTTCTTT. Its translation: CASSLQGEAFF. Combining the CDR3 with reference TRBV5-1 and TRBJ1-1 gives the whole variable domain KAGVTQTPRYLIKTRGQQVTLSCSPISGHRSVSWYQQTPGQGLQFLFEYFSETQRNKGNFPGRFSGRQFSNSRSEMNVSTLELGDSALYLCASSLQGEAFFGQGTRLTVV.

Ten or more counts support this clonotype. V is TRBV5-1 and J is TRBJ2-7; possibly TRBD1 for D (5 bases). V lost 0 bases, J lost 5 bases, and 15 bases lay in between. Germline lookup yields CDR1 SGHRS and CDR2 YFSETQ. The CDR3 is 15 amino acids. CDR3 amino acids: CASSLELIKGNEQYF. The CDR3 region has the DNA TGCGCCAGCAGCTTGGAATTGATAAAGGGGAACGAGCAGTACTTC.

This chain uses TRBV5-6 with TRBJ1-1; D is uncertain. The CDR3 contains 15 residues. Germline assignment: CDR1 SGHDT and CDR2 YYEEEE. V was trimmed by 0 bases and J by 0 bases, leaving 9 bases between them. CDR3: CASSLVVALNTEAFF. CDR3 DNA sequence: TGTGCCAGCAGCTTGGTGGTGGCTTTGAACACTGAAGCTTTCTTT.

This clonotype was found many times. The chain links TRBV5-1 to TRBJ2-7; 9 nucleotides match TRBD1. The V segment lost 4 bases and the J segment 3 bases; nucleotides outside the gene matches: 5. The length of the CDR3 is 14 residues. Germline V gene data show CDR1 as SGHRS and CDR2 as YFSETQ. For the CDR3, the DNA is TGCGCCAGCAGCGCCGGGACAGGGATCTACGAGCAGTACTTC. Translation: CASSAGTGIYEQYF.